The rows below give T cell receptor beta chains drawn from one sample of a study of blood T cell repertoires in COVID-19. Measured with immunoSEQ multiplex PCR; TCRdb has only the in-frame clones, and not every one. The sample gives 150,000 or so clones, around 85% of which show up once; 3% to 4% is in the top ten. Sequencing was done on a sample of peripheral blood. These receptors came from a human donor with acute or convalescent COVID-19. The donor label of this sample is uncertain. The CDR3 runs from the conserved cysteine through the conserved F or W. The D gene is left open where the match is weak.

TRBV5-1	-	17	TRBJ2-2	CASSSLAGGPNTGELFF
TRBV24-1	-	17	TRBJ2-3	CATSDPHGTGGTDTQYF
TRBV6-2/TRBV6-3	-	14	TRBJ2-1	CASSPSGQGDEQFF
TRBV5-5	TRBD1	18	TRBJ2-5	CASSPSFWTGVRQETQYF
TRBV10-3	TRBD1	14	TRBJ1-5	CAIRGTGFNQPQHF
TRBV12-3/TRBV12-4	-	12	TRBJ2-5	CASSYAPETQYF
TRBV6-5	-	14	TRBJ1-1	CASRRLRQNTEAFF
TRBV5-8	TRBD1	14	TRBJ2-7	CASSSGRQGYEQYF
TRBV24-1	TRBD2	18	TRBJ2-2	CATSDSTSGGANTGELFF
TRBV5-4	-	16	TRBJ1-3	CASSSRTESSGNTIYF
TRBV9	-	16	TRBJ1-1	CASSAKGGSVATEAFF
TRBV5-5	-	15	TRBJ2-7	CASSLVPTEPYEQYF
TRBV7-9	-	15	TRBJ1-5	CASSSRTGIGQPQHF
TRBV7-2	-	13	TRBJ1-2	CASSGDGGHGYTF
TRBV7-9	TRBD1	12	TRBJ2-7	CASSDRVYEQYF
TRBV6-2/TRBV6-3	TRBD1	16	TRBJ2-7	CASSPRGQGNSYEQYF
TRBV29-1	-	11	TRBJ1-1	CSVLPGRKAFF
TRBV28	-	12	TRBJ1-1	CASSLGRAGAFF
TRBV10-2	-	14	TRBJ2-5	CASSVSKKRETQYF
TRBV5-1	TRBD2	17	TRBJ2-1	CASRAGTSGSSYNEQFF
TRBV6-5	-	10	TRBJ2-7	CASSQIEQYF
TRBV2	TRBD1	14	TRBJ2-7	CASIWDSKGFEQYF
TRBV30	TRBD2	16	TRBJ2-7	CAWTGGTSGGAYEQYF
TRBV7-2	-	14	TRBJ2-7	CASSLGVQAYEQYF
TRBV5-1	-	17	TRBJ2-1	CASSWRKGSSSYNEQFF
TRBV7-9	-	15	TRBJ1-1	CASSSARDKNTEAFF
TRBV6-4	TRBD1	13	TRBJ1-1	CASSRTGSTEAFF
TRBV5-1	-	15	TRBJ2-3	CASSPTNDITDTQYF
TRBV11-2	-	17	TRBJ1-1	CASSLYRGRGANTEAFF
TRBV5-1	-	13	TRBJ2-1	CASSLDTFNEQFF
TRBV19	TRBD2	15	TRBJ2-2	CASSKRGGFTGELFF
TRBV30	-	16	TRBJ1-1	CAWSVQGRGMNTEAFF
TRBV5-4	-	17	TRBJ2-1	CASSPSGAPNLYNEQFF
TRBV3-1/TRBV3-2	TRBD2	13	TRBJ2-1	CASRLTSGNEQFF
TRBV3-1/TRBV3-2	-	16	TRBJ1-3	CASSQARVTSGNTIYF
TRBV4-1	TRBD1	16	TRBJ1-5	CASSQAWDRAGQPQHF
TRBV27	TRBD1	14	TRBJ1-6	CASSSRDRSYPLHF
TRBV4-2	TRBD2	15	TRBJ2-7	CASSQDLLAGYEQYF
TRBV6-1	-	15	TRBJ1-5	CASSEQGFSNQPQHF
TRBV20-1	-	14	TRBJ1-5	CSASTGVSNQPQHF
TRBV27	-	12	TRBJ1-2	CASSLRGYGYTF
TRBV7-9	TRBD2	14	TRBJ2-3	CASSLSGGTDTQYF
TRBV19	TRBD2	14	TRBJ2-2	CASRSGGLTGELFF
TRBV5-1	-	15	TRBJ1-1	CASSLVTRGGTEAFF
TRBV12-3/TRBV12-4	-	12	TRBJ2-3	CASKAAGDTQYF
TRBV19	TRBD1	15	TRBJ2-7	CASSIERDRSYEQYF
TRBV5-6	TRBD2	15	TRBJ2-5	CASSLLGTGGETQYF
TRBV25-1	-	11	TRBJ1-4	CASSPREKLFF
TRBV5-1	TRBD1	15	TRBJ2-3	CASSLEGGGTDTQYF
TRBV7-2	-	17	TRBJ1-6	CASSSGGGGSYNSPLHF
TRBV3-1/TRBV3-2	-	16	TRBJ1-2	CASSAEAGGGPYGYTF
TRBV27	TRBD1	14	TRBJ2-7	CASSPSTGGREQYF
TRBV19	-	13	TRBJ1-1	CASSVTVNTEAFF
TRBV27	-	12	TRBJ1-1	CASSPTQGEAFF